These T cell receptor beta chains were read from a single sample in a study of T cells in Graves' hyperthyroidism and ophthalmopathy. TCRdb processed the multiplex PCR reads anew with MiXCR; each CDR3 protein has one entry. This sample carries more than 500,000 distinct CDR3 sequences, 15% to 20% of them seen once, and the ten largest clones take around 4%. Sequences were obtained from blood. These TCRs come from a woman aged 25-40 years with Graves' hyperthyroidism. CDR3s include the opening cysteine and the closing phenylalanine or tryptophan. The D gene is left open where the match is weak. The listing skips clone size in some rows; elsewhere it reads once, few, many or a size class.

cdr3_aa: CASRDLRDYGYTF
cdr3_nt: TGTGCCAGCCGCGACCTTAGGGACTATGGCTACACCTTC
v_call: TRBV18
d_call: .
clone_size: few
j_call: TRBJ1-2

cdr3_aa: CASSPQGARGNQPQHF
cdr3_nt: TGTGCCAGCAGTCCTCAGGGGGCTCGGGGCAATCAGCCCCAGCATTTT
v_call: TRBV6-2/TRBV6-3
d_call: TRBD1
clone_size: once
j_call: TRBJ1-5

cdr3_aa: CASSIAGGPANIQYF
cdr3_nt: TGTGCCAGTAGTATAGCGGGAGGACCCGCGAACATTCAGTACTTC
v_call: TRBV19
d_call: TRBD2
clone_size: few
j_call: TRBJ2-4

cdr3_aa: CASSPDRVGSPLHF
cdr3_nt: TGTGCCAGCAGCCCGGACAGGGTCGGTTCACCCCTCCACTTT
v_call: TRBV5-6
d_call: TRBD1
clone_size: .
j_call: TRBJ1-6

cdr3_aa: CACGTGELFF
cdr3_nt: TGTGCCTGTGGGACAGGGGAGCTGTTTTTT
v_call: TRBV30
d_call: .
clone_size: .
j_call: TRBJ2-2

cdr3_aa: CASSLAADNSPLHF
cdr3_nt: TGTGCCAGCAGCTTGGCGGCGGATAATTCACCCCTCCACTTT
v_call: TRBV5-4
d_call: .
clone_size: few
j_call: TRBJ1-6

cdr3_aa: CASQRSGSTGSPLHF
cdr3_nt: TGTGCCAGCCAGAGGTCAGGTTCAACGGGTTCACCCCTCCACTTT
v_call: TRBV27
d_call: .
clone_size: many
j_call: TRBJ1-6

cdr3_aa: CASSFTPSTRQDYNEQFF
cdr3_nt: TGTGCCAGCAGCTTCACTCCCTCAACCCGCCAGGACTACAATGAGCAGTTCTTC
v_call: TRBV7-9
d_call: .
clone_size: many
j_call: TRBJ2-1

cdr3_aa: CASTDPMAYEQYF
cdr3_nt: TGCGCCAGCACTGACCCAATGGCCTACGAGCAGTACTTC
v_call: TRBV5-1
d_call: .
clone_size: many
j_call: TRBJ2-7

cdr3_aa: CSARDPGRTREQYF
cdr3_nt: TGCAGTGCTAGAGATCCAGGTAGAACCCGCGAGCAGTACTTC
v_call: TRBV20-1
d_call: .
clone_size: few
j_call: TRBJ2-7

cdr3_aa: CASHTAGGYNEQFF
cdr3_nt: TGTGCCAGCCACACAGCAGGGGGCTACAATGAGCAGTTCTTC
v_call: TRBV27
d_call: TRBD1
clone_size: few
j_call: TRBJ2-1

cdr3_aa: CASSLGEGSSYEQYF
cdr3_nt: TGTGCCAGCAGCTTAGGCGAGGGGAGCTCCTACGAGCAGTACTTC
v_call: TRBV11-2
d_call: .
clone_size: many
j_call: TRBJ2-7

cdr3_aa: CASSPRGQGIDEQYF
cdr3_nt: TGTGCCAGCAGTCCCCGTGGACAGGGGATAGACGAGCAGTACTTC
v_call: TRBV2
d_call: TRBD1
clone_size: many
j_call: TRBJ2-7

cdr3_aa: CAWSPQRYNSPLHF
cdr3_nt: TGTGCCTGGAGTCCTCAGAGATATAATTCACCCCTCCACTTT
v_call: TRBV30
d_call: .
clone_size: .
j_call: TRBJ1-6

cdr3_aa: CASRDQFSYEQYF
cdr3_nt: TGTGCCAGCAGAGACCAGTTCTCCTACGAGCAGTACTTC
v_call: TRBV6-1
d_call: .
clone_size: many
j_call: TRBJ2-7

cdr3_aa: CASSFRGQTSGQQYF
cdr3_nt: TGTGCCAGCAGCTTCCGGGGACAGACTTCGGGTCAGCAGTACTTC
v_call: TRBV13
d_call: TRBD1
clone_size: few
j_call: TRBJ2-7

cdr3_aa: CATKSGVDTEAFF
cdr3_nt: TGTGCCACCAAGTCTGGGGTGGACACTGAAGCTTTCTTT
v_call: TRBV24-1
d_call: .
clone_size: .
j_call: TRBJ1-1

cdr3_aa: CASSLQRSSTDTQYF
cdr3_nt: TGCGCCAGCAGCTTGCAGCGATCTAGCACAGATACGCAGTATTTT
v_call: TRBV5-1
d_call: .
clone_size: many
j_call: TRBJ2-3

cdr3_aa: CASSTSQIAGTQETQYF
cdr3_nt: TGTGCCAGCAGCACCTCTCAAATAGCGGGAACACAAGAGACCCAGTACTTC
v_call: TRBV28
d_call: TRBD2
clone_size: many
j_call: TRBJ2-5

cdr3_aa: CASSTGLAGTLEQYF
cdr3_nt: TGTGCCAGCTCAACCGGACTAGCGGGAACACTCGAGCAGTACTTC
v_call: TRBV18
d_call: TRBD2
clone_size: many
j_call: TRBJ2-7

cdr3_aa: CASSYSNGGYEQFF
cdr3_nt: TGTGCCAGCAGTTACTCGAACGGGGGCTATGAGCAGTTCTTC
v_call: TRBV6-5
d_call: .
clone_size: many
j_call: TRBJ2-1

cdr3_aa: CSAKPTRVAGELFF
cdr3_nt: TGCAGTGCTAAACCTACAAGAGTAGCCGGGGAGCTGTTTTTT
v_call: TRBV20-1
d_call: .
clone_size: few
j_call: TRBJ2-2

cdr3_aa: CASSPSRGGAYEQYF
cdr3_nt: TGTGCCAGCAGTCCAAGCCGAGGGGGCGCCTACGAGCAGTACTTC
v_call: TRBV27
d_call: TRBD1
clone_size: few
j_call: TRBJ2-7

cdr3_aa: CASSEYPRRVGTGELFF
cdr3_nt: TGTGCCAGCAGTGAATACCCCCGGAGGGTGGGCACCGGGGAGCTGTTTTTT
v_call: TRBV25-1
d_call: .
clone_size: .
j_call: TRBJ2-2

cdr3_aa: CSVLETGEKLFF
cdr3_nt: TGCAGCGTTCTCGAAACAGGTGAAAAACTGTTTTTT
v_call: TRBV29-1
d_call: .
clone_size: few
j_call: TRBJ1-4

cdr3_aa: CSPREGGTEAFF
cdr3_nt: TGCAGTCCTCGAGAGGGGGGGACTGAAGCTTTCTTT
v_call: TRBV20-1
d_call: .
clone_size: many
j_call: TRBJ1-1

cdr3_aa: CSVQGLFYGYTF
cdr3_nt: TGCAGCGTTCAAGGGCTATTCTATGGCTACACCTTC
v_call: TRBV29-1
d_call: .
clone_size: .
j_call: TRBJ1-2

cdr3_aa: CATAGGYGEKLFF
cdr3_nt: TGTGCCACGGCCGGGGGCTATGGTGAAAAACTGTTTTTT
v_call: TRBV24-1
d_call: .
clone_size: .
j_call: TRBJ1-4

cdr3_aa: CASSPRDFTSYEQYF
cdr3_nt: TGTGCCAGCAGTCCCCGGGACTTCACTTCCTACGAGCAGTACTTC
v_call: TRBV2
d_call: .
clone_size: .
j_call: TRBJ2-7

cdr3_aa: CASSPSATQSYNEQFF
cdr3_nt: TGTGCCAGCAGCCCTAGCGCGACCCAGTCTTACAATGAGCAGTTCTTC
v_call: TRBV13
d_call: .
clone_size: .
j_call: TRBJ2-1

cdr3_aa: CASSERGPGREGSYEQYF
cdr3_nt: TGTGCCAGCAGTGAACGGGGCCCTGGGAGGGAGGGAAGCTACGAGCAGTACTTC
v_call: TRBV2
d_call: TRBD2
clone_size: many
j_call: TRBJ2-7

cdr3_aa: CASSYTKRGWREQFF
cdr3_nt: TGTGCCAGCAGTTACACTAAGCGGGGGTGGAGAGAGCAGTTCTTC
v_call: TRBV6-2/TRBV6-3
d_call: TRBD2
clone_size: few
j_call: TRBJ2-1

cdr3_aa: CSAIRAANTEAFF
cdr3_nt: TGCAGTGCTATACGGGCCGCGAACACTGAAGCTTTCTTT
v_call: TRBV20-1
d_call: .
clone_size: many
j_call: TRBJ1-1

cdr3_aa: CASSFVTGEVYEQYF
cdr3_nt: TGTGCCAGCAGTTTCGTAACAGGAGAAGTCTACGAGCAGTACTTC
v_call: TRBV12-3/TRBV12-4
d_call: .
clone_size: many
j_call: TRBJ2-7

cdr3_aa: CASSPSGAYNEQFF
cdr3_nt: TGTGCCAGCAGCCCTAGCGGGGCCTACAATGAGCAGTTCTTC
v_call: TRBV27
d_call: TRBD2
clone_size: many
j_call: TRBJ2-1

cdr3_aa: CASVGAGSNQPQHF
cdr3_nt: TGCGCCAGCGTAGGAGCAGGTAGCAATCAGCCCCAGCATTTT
v_call: TRBV10-2
d_call: .
clone_size: .
j_call: TRBJ1-5

cdr3_aa: CASSPPGQGEQFF
cdr3_nt: TGTGCCAGCAGCCCGCCGGGCCAGGGTGAGCAGTTCTTC
v_call: TRBV12-3/TRBV12-4
d_call: .
clone_size: many
j_call: TRBJ2-1

cdr3_aa: CASRPSTGELFF
cdr3_nt: TGTGCCAGCAGACCGAGCACCGGGGAGCTGTTTTTT
v_call: TRBV2
d_call: .
clone_size: many
j_call: TRBJ2-2

cdr3_aa: CASTTFYLNTEAFF
cdr3_nt: TGTGCCAGCACAACGTTTTATCTGAACACTGAAGCTTTCTTT
v_call: TRBV28
d_call: .
clone_size: many
j_call: TRBJ1-1

cdr3_aa: CASSKTRNTEAFF
cdr3_nt: TGTGCCAGCAGCAAAACACGGAACACTGAAGCTTTCTTT
v_call: TRBV6-1
d_call: .
clone_size: many
j_call: TRBJ1-1

cdr3_aa: CASSSWGTNQPQHF
cdr3_nt: TGTGCCAGCAGTTCGTGGGGGACCAATCAGCCCCAGCATTTT
v_call: TRBV28
d_call: .
clone_size: .
j_call: TRBJ1-5

cdr3_aa: CASNTASTGSYNEQFF
cdr3_nt: TGTGCCTCCAACACGGCGAGCACGGGCTCCTACAATGAGCAGTTCTTC
v_call: TRBV10-3
d_call: .
clone_size: .
j_call: TRBJ2-1

cdr3_aa: CASSLGGITGELFF
cdr3_nt: TGTGCCAGCAGCTTAGGAGGGATTACCGGGGAGCTGTTTTTT
v_call: TRBV11-2
d_call: .
clone_size: many
j_call: TRBJ2-2

cdr3_aa: CASSPPSPDEQFF
cdr3_nt: TGTGCCAGCAGTCCCCCTAGTCCTGATGAGCAGTTCTTC
v_call: TRBV12-3/TRBV12-4
d_call: .
clone_size: once
j_call: TRBJ2-1

cdr3_aa: CASSPPGSGTYEQYF
cdr3_nt: TGTGCCAGCAGTCCGCCGGGTTCTGGGACCTACGAGCAGTACTTC
v_call: TRBV28
d_call: .
clone_size: many
j_call: TRBJ2-7

cdr3_aa: CASSATGDNEQFF
cdr3_nt: TGTGCCAGCAGTGCCACAGGGGACAATGAGCAGTTCTTC
v_call: TRBV6-1
d_call: TRBD1
clone_size: many
j_call: TRBJ2-1

cdr3_aa: CASSFRTYSNQPQHF
cdr3_nt: TGTGCCAGCAGCTTCAGAACCTATAGCAATCAGCCCCAGCATTTT
v_call: TRBV28
d_call: .
clone_size: few
j_call: TRBJ1-5

cdr3_aa: CASSFGTSGGDTQYF
cdr3_nt: TGTGCCAGCAGTTTCGGGACTAGCGGGGGAGATACGCAGTATTTT
v_call: TRBV28
d_call: TRBD2
clone_size: .
j_call: TRBJ2-3

cdr3_aa: CASREARGVVNTEAFF
cdr3_nt: TGTGCCAGCAGGGAAGCGAGAGGGGTGGTGAACACTGAAGCTTTCTTT
v_call: TRBV28
d_call: .
clone_size: many
j_call: TRBJ1-1

cdr3_aa: CASSLGGASGIYEQYF
cdr3_nt: TGTGCCAGCAGCCTCGGGGGGGCTAGCGGGATCTACGAGCAGTACTTC
v_call: TRBV13
d_call: TRBD2
clone_size: .
j_call: TRBJ2-7

cdr3_aa: CASSPRQLYNEQFF
cdr3_nt: TGTGCCAGCAGCCCAAGACAGCTATACAATGAGCAGTTCTTC
v_call: TRBV14
d_call: .
clone_size: .
j_call: TRBJ2-1

cdr3_aa: CASSLWGSPDTQYF
cdr3_nt: TGCGCCAGCAGCTTGTGGGGGAGCCCAGATACGCAGTATTTT
v_call: TRBV5-1
d_call: .
clone_size: many
j_call: TRBJ2-3

cdr3_aa: CASTRKGERDTQYF
cdr3_nt: TGTGCCAGCACTCGGAAGGGGGAGAGAGATACGCAGTATTTT
v_call: TRBV5-4
d_call: .
clone_size: many
j_call: TRBJ2-3

cdr3_aa: CASRATAVNSPLHF
cdr3_nt: TGTGCCAGCAGGGCGACAGCGGTGAATTCACCCCTCCACTTT
v_call: TRBV6-1
d_call: .
clone_size: many
j_call: TRBJ1-6

cdr3_aa: CASSPGINEKLFF
cdr3_nt: TGTGCCAGCTCACCGGGGATTAATGAAAAACTGTTTTTT
v_call: TRBV18
d_call: .
clone_size: .
j_call: TRBJ1-4

cdr3_aa: CASSISRATNQPQHF
cdr3_nt: TGCGCCAGCAGTATCTCCAGGGCCACAAATCAGCCCCAGCATTTT
v_call: TRBV4-3
d_call: .
clone_size: .
j_call: TRBJ1-5

cdr3_aa: CASSIDRSTGREETQYF
cdr3_nt: TGTGCCAGTAGTATAGATCGCTCGACAGGGCGGGAAGAGACCCAGTACTTC
v_call: TRBV19
d_call: TRBD1
clone_size: few
j_call: TRBJ2-5

cdr3_aa: CASSPGLAGVNIQYF
cdr3_nt: TGTGCCAGCAGTCCTGGACTAGCGGGAGTGAACATTCAGTACTTC
v_call: TRBV6-1
d_call: TRBD2
clone_size: .
j_call: TRBJ2-4

cdr3_aa: CATSRDRYPGNTIYF
cdr3_nt: TGTGCCACCAGCAGAGACAGGTACCCTGGAAACACCATATATTTT
v_call: TRBV15
d_call: .
clone_size: .
j_call: TRBJ1-3

cdr3_aa: CASSLVSGPDSYEQYF
cdr3_nt: TGTGCCAGCAGCTTAGTATCTGGTCCTGATTCCTACGAGCAGTACTTC
v_call: TRBV7-8
d_call: .
clone_size: .
j_call: TRBJ2-7